The 29 T cell receptor beta chains below come from one sample, sequenced in a study of T cell repertoires in cytomegalovirus infection. One entry per CDR3 protein results from TCRdb running MiXCR on the reads. The repertoire consists of 250,000 to 300,000 distinct CDR3 sequences, with roughly 24% occurring once and the leading ten covering 14%. The sample was PBMCs. These receptors originate from a human donor in good health (CMV status not recorded). Some clones in this sample may be carry-over from other donors' samples.

The table lists this clonotype with many counts. V is TRBV7-2 and J is TRBJ1-5; no clear D gene. Germline CDR1 SGHTA, CDR2 FQGNSA. Trimming shortened V by 0 bases and J by 6 bases, and 9 bases separated the two germline ends. This CDR3 is built from 14 residues. The CDR3 sequence is CASSLAPGGQPQHF. CDR3 DNA sequence: TGTGCCAGCAGCTTAGCGCCAGGTGGTCAGCCCCAGCATTTT. Full variable domain (rest looked up from reference TRBV7-2 and TRBJ1-5): GAGVSQSPSNKVTEKGKDVELRCDPISGHTALYWYRQSLGQGLEFLIYFQGNSAPDKSGLPSDRFSAERTGGSVSTLTIQRTQQEDSAVYLCASSLAPGGQPQHFGDGTRLSIL.

The chain carries TRBV19 and TRBJ2-5; 10 nucleotides align to TRBD2. This CDR3 is built from 16 residues. V lost 4 bases and J lost 1; bases outside the gene matches: 6. Germline values: CDR1 LNHDA, CDR2 SQIVND (reference sequence). DNA of the CDR3: TGTGCCAGTAGTACCGGGACTAGCGCTTTCCAAGAGACCCAGTACTTC. This translates into CASSTGTSAFQETQYF.

CDR3 DNA: TGTGCCACCAGCAGGGACTTCTCCTACGAGCAGTACTTC. Its protein product is CATSRDFSYEQYF. The chain carries TRBV15 and TRBJ2-7; a possible D gene is TRBD2 (5 bases). Trimming shortened V by 3 bases and J by 0 bases, and 6 bases separated the two germline ends. CDR3 length: 13 amino acids. Germline assignment: CDR1 LNHNV and CDR2 YYDKDF (reference sequence). The full variable domain, its missing parts supplied by reference TRBV15 and TRBJ2-7, is DAMVIQNPRYQVTQFGKPVTLSCSQTLNHNVMYWYQQKSSQAPKLLFHYYDKDFNNEADTPDNFQSRRPNTSFCFLDIRSPGLGDTAMYLCATSRDFSYEQYFGPGTRLTVT.

This chain uses TRBV28 with TRBJ2-7; D is perhaps TRBD1 or TRBD2 (6 bases each). Trimming cost V 5 bases and J 2 bases, with 13 bases left between them. The CDR3 consists of 14 residues. Germline CDR1 is MDHEN and CDR2 is SYDVKM. In DNA form, the CDR3 reads TGTGCCAGCAGTGAGGGGGGCACTCCCTACGAGCAGTACTTC. Translation gives CASSEGGTPYEQYF.

This chain joins TRBV12-3 or TRBV12-4 and TRBJ1-6, with 8 bases aligning to TRBD1. After removal of 7 bases from V and 10 bases from J, the junction contained 9 bases not matched to a gene. The CDR3 contains 14 residues. In nucleotides, the CDR3 is TGTGCCAGCACCGAGACAGGGGTGGGGTCACCCCTCCACTTT. This codes for CASTETGVGSPLHF.

There are many counts of this clonotype. The DNA for the CDR3 is TGTGCCATCAGTGAGAGGGCGGGAAGGGAGACCCAGTACTTC. Translating it yields CAISERAGRETQYF. The rearrangement joins TRBV10-3 to TRBJ2-5, with D possibly matching TRBD2 (6 bases). The V end lost 2 bases, the J end lost 5 bases, and 12 bases lay between the germline ends. CDR1 is ENHRY, CDR2 SYGVKD, per germline. This CDR3 has 14 residues.

V gene TRBV4-1 combines with J gene TRBJ1-5, with D possibly TRBD1 on 5 matching bases. The CDR3 is 15 residues long. V was cut by 0 bases and J by 1 base, with 7 bases left in between. Germline CDR1 MGHRA, CDR2 YSYEKL. CDR3 residues: CASSQDGGSNQPQHF. CDR3 nucleotides: TGCGCCAGCAGCCAAGACGGGGGGAGCAATCAGCCCCAGCATTTT.

There are many counts of this clonotype. The chain's CDR3 is CASSWRVSGVEAFF. Written as DNA, the CDR3 is TGTGCCAGCAGTTGGAGGGTCTCGGGAGTTGAAGCTTTCTTT. The chain employs TRBV12-3 or TRBV12-4 and TRBJ1-1; D ambiguous. This CDR3 region has 14 residues. Trimming pared 4 bases from V and 7 bases from J, leaving 16 bases between.

This clonotype occurred a few times. A much larger clone differs by one base, so this may be a read error. The chain uses TRBV7-4 and TRBJ2-6; D call uncertain. The CDR3 is 13 residues long. V shed 7 bases and J shed 0 bases, with 4 bases lying between them. In germline, CDR1 is SGHVT, CDR2 SQSDAQ. The CDR3 here is CASMVSGANVLTF. CDR3 DNA: TGTGCCAGCATGGTCTCTGGGGCCAACGTCCTGACTTTC. The complete variable domain, with remaining parts taken from reference TRBV7-4 and TRBJ2-6, reads GAGVSQSPRYKVAKRGRDVALRCDSISGHVTLYWYRQTLGQGSEVLTYSQSDAQRDKSGRPSGRFSAERPERSVSTLKIQRTEQGDSAVYLCASMVSGANVLTFGAGSRLTVL.

In this sample, this clonotype turned up a few times. This chain joins TRBV7-9 and TRBJ1-6; D gene ambiguous. This CDR3 has 13 amino acids. The germline gives CDR1 SEHNR, CDR2 FQNEAQ (reference sequence). Trimming shortened V by 5 bases and J by 9 bases, and 11 bases separated the two germline ends. The CDR3 is CASSAQDGSPLHF. In DNA, the CDR3 is TGTGCCAGCAGCGCCCAGGACGGTTCACCCCTCCACTTT.

The chain recombines TRBV2 with TRBJ1-1, with TRBD1 matching over 7 bases. Losses at the gene ends were 1 base for V and 3 bases for J; bases not matched to a gene: 11. The CDR3 is 17 residues long. Germline values: CDR1 SNHLY, CDR2 FYNNEI. The CDR3 sequence is CASSEGVHRGRHTEAFF. The DNA of the CDR3 is TGTGCCAGCAGTGAAGGTGTGCACAGGGGTAGACACACTGAAGCTTTCTTT. Using reference TRBV2 and TRBJ1-1 for the parts outside the CDR3, the full variable domain is EPEVTQTPSHQVTQMGQEVILRCVPISNHLYFYWYRQILGQKVEFLVSFYNNEISEKSEIFDDQFSVERPDGSNFTLKIRSTKLEDSAMYFCASSEGVHRGRHTEAFFGQGTRLTVV.

Only a few counts were recorded for this clonotype. The chain recombines TRBV28 with TRBJ2-1, with D perhaps matching TRBD2 (5 bases). V shed 3 bases and J shed 3 bases, with 12 bases lying between them. The CDR3 is 15 residues long. Germline values: CDR1 MDHEN, CDR2 SYDVKM. CDR3 loop: CASSLRVTFYNEQFF. For the CDR3, the DNA is TGTGCCAGCAGTTTGAGGGTTACCTTCTACAATGAGCAGTTCTTC.

This clonotype has just a few counts. The V call is TRBV19, the J call TRBJ2-3; D gene ambiguous. Trimming took off 6 bases at V and 2 bases at J, with 9 bases between the two ends. CDR3 length equals 13 residues. In germline, CDR1 is LNHDA, CDR2 SQIVND (reference sequence). In DNA, the CDR3 is TGTGCCAGTAGATTCGTGAACACAGATACGCAGTATTTT. Amino acid sequence: CASRFVNTDTQYF.

The chain links TRBV6-6 to TRBJ1-2; D is unresolved. The V gene's germline CDR1 is MNHNY and CDR2 SVGAGI (reference sequence). Trimming shortened V by 2 bases and J by 0 bases, and 10 bases separated the two germline ends. This CDR3 has 15 residues. The CDR3 DNA follows: TGTGCCAGCAGTTACGGCGCCAATACTAACTATGGCTACACCTTC. Protein: CASSYGANTNYGYTF.

The chain carries TRBV19 and TRBJ2-1; D call uncertain. The CDR3 has 14 residues. Trimming took 1 base from V and 5 from J, leaving 9 bases between them. Germline V lookup: CDR1 LNHDA, CDR2 SQIVND (reference sequence). CDR3 DNA sequence: TGTGCCAGTAGTATAGGGGCTACCCACAATGAGCAGTTCTTC. Its translation: CASSIGATHNEQFF.

This clonotype was detected a few times. The CDR3: CASGRTSGANVLTF. The CDR3 DNA sequence: TGTGCTTCGGGGCGGACCTCTGGGGCCAACGTCCTGACTTTC. The V call is TRBV7-3, the J call TRBJ2-6, with D perhaps TRBD1 or TRBD2 (5 bases each). CDR3 length: 14 amino acids. The germline V gene has CDR1 SGHTA and CDR2 FQGTGA.

This clonotype was seen a handful of times. CDR3 coding DNA: TGCGCCAGCAGCCACCTCACCGGGGCCGCCAATGAGCAGTTCTTC. Translation: CASSHLTGAANEQFF. The chain couples TRBV4-1 to TRBJ2-1; D could derive from TRBD1 or TRBD2 (5 bases each). Germline V gene data show CDR1 as MGHRA and CDR2 as YSYEKL. Trimming stripped 3 bases from V and 6 bases from J, with 15 bases between. The CDR3 has 15 amino acids.

In this sample, this clonotype turned up a few times. The CDR3: CASSLEGQKAFF. CDR3 coding DNA: TGTGCCAGCAGCTTAGAAGGACAGAAAGCTTTCTTT. The V gene is TRBV11-2, the J gene TRBJ1-1, with D possibly matching TRBD1 (6 bases). The germline V gene has CDR1 SGHAT and CDR2 FQNNGV. The V gene lost 0 bases and the J gene lost 9 bases, with 8 bases spanning the gap. This CDR3 has 12 residues.

This clonotype was picked up many times. The chain uses TRBV19 and TRBJ2-3; a possible D gene is TRBD2 (6 bases). The CDR3 spans 13 residues. CDR1 LNHDA and CDR2 SQIVND come from the germline V gene (reference sequence). V dropped 5 bases and J dropped 2 bases, with 8 bases sitting between them. CDR3 in amino acids: CASSWTITDTQYF. The CDR3 DNA reads as TGTGCCAGTAGTTGGACTATCACAGATACGCAGTATTTT.

The chain joins TRBV7-2 to TRBJ1-2, with unresolved D. Per germline, CDR1 SGHTA and CDR2 FQGNSA. This CDR3 has 11 residues. Deletions cut 5 bases from V and 5 bases from J, with 6 bases between. CDR3 in DNA: TGTACCAGCAGCCTCAATTATGGCTACACCTTC. Translated, it gives CTSSLNYGYTF.

This clonotype came up a few times. The chain uses TRBV29-1 and TRBJ2-7; TRBD2 matches 8 bases. Germline values: CDR1 SQVTM, CDR2 ANQGSEA. The CDR3 is 14 residues long. Losses at the gene ends were 1 base for V and 4 bases for J; bases not matched to a gene: 6. As DNA, the CDR3 is TGCAGCGTTGAAGGTGGAAGCGGGGGATACGAGCAGTACTTC. Its protein is CSVEGGSGGYEQYF.

This clonotype was observed a handful of times. This sequence joins TRBV29-1 and TRBJ1-5; D is perhaps TRBD1 (5 bases). This CDR3 is 12 amino acids long. Germline V gene sequence: CDR1 SQVTM, CDR2 ANQGSEA. With 7 bases removed from V and 6 bases from J, the gap between germline ends came to 13 bases. The CDR3 DNA reads TGCAGCGCGGGGGGGAGCGGTCAGCCCCAGCATTTT. Its translation: CSAGGSGQPQHF.

This clonotype was counted at least ten times. The DNA for the CDR3 is TGTGCCAGCAGCACGACTAGCGGGGAGACCCAGTACTTC. Amino acid sequence: CASSTTSGETQYF. V usage is TRBV12-3 or TRBV12-4 and J usage is TRBJ2-5; the match to TRBD2 covers 10 bases. V trimming: 6 bases; J trimming: 5 bases; junction bases outside the gene matches: 3. The length of the CDR3 is 13 residues.

This clonotype has more than one count but fewer than ten. The chain links TRBV25-1 to TRBJ2-2, with TRBD2 identical over 7 bases. The CDR3 consists of 17 residues. Per germline, CDR1 MGHDK and CDR2 SYGVNS. Trimming at V came to 5 bases and at J to 2 bases, leaving 11 bases not matched to a gene. The DNA for the CDR3 is TGTGCCAGCAGTCCCCTTTCGGGAGGCCCTAACACCGGGGAGCTGTTTTTT. It yields the protein CASSPLSGGPNTGELFF.

J is TRBJ1-2 and V is TRBV11-2; D gene ambiguous. Germline CDR1 SGHAT, CDR2 FQNNGV. V shed 3 bases and J shed 2 bases, with 10 bases lying between them. The CDR3 length is 14 residues. CDR3 sequence reads: CASSFKIGNYGYTF. CDR3 DNA: TGTGCCAGCAGCTTTAAAATCGGAAACTATGGCTACACCTTC.

This chain joins TRBV5-1 and TRBJ2-3; D possibly corresponds to TRBD2 (6 bases). The CDR3 runs 13 residues. Trimming shortened V by 3 bases and J by 6 bases, and 11 bases separated the two germline ends. CDR1 SGHRS and CDR2 YFSETQ come from the germline V gene. The CDR3 loop is CASSSGTPDTQYF. The CDR3 DNA reads TGCGCCAGCAGCTCCGGGACTCCCGATACGCAGTATTTT.

At least ten counts were recorded for this clonotype. The rearrangement joins TRBV25-1 to TRBJ1-4; TRBD1 might be the D (5 bases). Trimming took off 10 bases at V and 7 bases at J, with 16 bases between the two ends. CDR3 length: 13 amino acids. CDR1 is MGHDK, CDR2 SYGVNS, per germline. CDR3 protein: CAIGAGLAEKLFF. CDR3 bases: TGTGCCATCGGTGCGGGGCTGGCTGAAAAACTGTTTTTT.

The V and J genes are TRBV14 and TRBJ2-7, with D hard to call. Trimming stripped 3 bases from V and 2 bases from J, with 8 bases between. There are 13 residues in the CDR3. Per germline, CDR1 SGHDN and CDR2 FVKESK. The CDR3 nucleotides are TGTGCCAGCAGCCAGACCGTCCCCTACGAGCAGTACTTC. Translated: CASSQTVPYEQYF.

This clonotype turned up a few times. The gene calls are TRBV28 and TRBJ2-7; 11 bases are shared with TRBD2. This CDR3 has 14 residues. V shed 6 bases, J shed 4 bases, and the junction held 5 bases outside the gene matches. Per germline, CDR1 MDHEN and CDR2 SYDVKM. DNA for the CDR3: TGTGCCAGCAGATTACTAGCGGGAGTATACGAGCAGTACTTC. Encoded protein: CASRLLAGVYEQYF.